This TCR beta chain was sequenced in a study of blood T cell repertoires in COVID-19. This CDR3 has 14 residues. Trimming removed 7 bases at V and 0 bases at J, with 12 bases between. Germline CDR1 reads SGHVS; CDR2 reads FQNEAQ. Using immunoSEQ multiplex PCR, the repertoire was profiled, and TCRdb retains in-frame clones only, with some absent. This sample carries about 180,000 clones, approximately 85% of them seen once, and the ten largest clones take 3% to 3.5%. This chain links TRBV7-8 with TRBJ1-1; D possibly corresponds to TRBD1 (6 bases). Sample: peripheral blood. The TCR originated in a man aged 55 to 70 with acute or convalescent COVID-19. CDR3 DNA sequence: TGTGCCAGCAACAAACAGGGAGTGAACACTGAAGCTTTCTTT. Translating gives CASNKQGVNTEAFF.